This record covers a single TCR beta chain. Its antigen remains unidentified. This CDR3 comprises 18 residues. The V gene's germline CDR1 is KGHSH and CDR2 LQKENI. V was clipped by 5 bases and J by 1 base; unmatched bases: 13. These data originate in a study of T cell responses to AZD1222 COVID-19 vaccine. On the study more broadly: Pooled in the analysis were second doses at about 4 or about 12 weeks.

The repertoire was sequenced with immunoSEQ multiplex PCR; TCRdb's copy has only in-frame clones and lacks some. Seen here are more than 95,000 clones, roughly nine tenths observed once, and the top ten hold roughly 8%. Overall study findings and caveats: Clonal diversity was possibly underestimated, and the donors were mostly white British, with more females. With two AZD1222 doses given, Spike-specific TCR breadth and depth both rose. Just 5 to 7 people given AZD1222 tested seropositive at baseline.

The sample in question was peripheral blood, obtained on day 0 of AZD1222 vaccination. The chain has TRBV18 and TRBJ2-2; 7 nucleotides match TRBD2. The clonotype comes from an adult in good health. The CDR3 coding sequence is TGTGCCAGCTCATCGTTCTCCCGGGGGGTCCGGAACACCGGGGAGCTGTTTTTT. It encodes CASSSFSRGVRNTGELFF.